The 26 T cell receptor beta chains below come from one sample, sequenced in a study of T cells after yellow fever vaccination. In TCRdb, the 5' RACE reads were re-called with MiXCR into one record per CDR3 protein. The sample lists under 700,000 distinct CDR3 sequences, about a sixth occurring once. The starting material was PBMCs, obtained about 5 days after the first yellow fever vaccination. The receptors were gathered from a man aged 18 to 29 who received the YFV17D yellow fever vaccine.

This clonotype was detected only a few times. CDR3 loop: CASSTHLRVPKNIQYF. The CDR3 coding sequence is TGTGCCAGCTCAACCCACCTCAGGGTACCCAAAAACATTCAGTACTTC. The gene calls are TRBV25-1 and TRBJ2-4; tentative D call: TRBD1 (5 bases). The length of the CDR3 is 16 residues. Germline V gene sequence: CDR1 MGHDK, CDR2 SYGVNS. Trimming shortened V by 8 bases and J by 2 bases, and 19 bases separated the two germline ends.

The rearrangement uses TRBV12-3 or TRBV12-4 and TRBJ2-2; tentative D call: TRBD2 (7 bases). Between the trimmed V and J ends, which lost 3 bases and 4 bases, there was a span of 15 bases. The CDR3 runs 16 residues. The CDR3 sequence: CASSFWQGRVTGELFF. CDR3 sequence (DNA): TGTGCCAGCAGTTTTTGGCAGGGGAGGGTCACCGGGGAGCTGTTTTTT.

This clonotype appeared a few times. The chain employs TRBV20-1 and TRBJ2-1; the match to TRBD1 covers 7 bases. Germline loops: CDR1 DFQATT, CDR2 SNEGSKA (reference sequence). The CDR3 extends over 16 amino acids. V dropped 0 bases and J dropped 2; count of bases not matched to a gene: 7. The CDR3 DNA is TGCAGTGCTAGAGATCCGGACAGGCAGACCTACAATGAGCAGTTCTTC. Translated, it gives CSARDPDRQTYNEQFF.

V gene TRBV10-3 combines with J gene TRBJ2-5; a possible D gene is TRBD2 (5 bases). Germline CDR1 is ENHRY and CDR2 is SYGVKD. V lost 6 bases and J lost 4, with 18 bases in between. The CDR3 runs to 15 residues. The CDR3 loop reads CAISPYEGVRETQYF. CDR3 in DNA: TGTGCCATCAGCCCCTACGAGGGAGTAAGAGAGACCCAGTACTTC.

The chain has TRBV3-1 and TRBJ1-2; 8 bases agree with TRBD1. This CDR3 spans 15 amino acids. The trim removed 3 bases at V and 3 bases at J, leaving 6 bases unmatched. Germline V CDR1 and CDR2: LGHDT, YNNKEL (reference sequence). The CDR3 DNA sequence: TGTGCCAGCAGCCAGACGACAGGGGTTTACTATGGCTACACCTTC. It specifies CASSQTTGVYYGYTF.

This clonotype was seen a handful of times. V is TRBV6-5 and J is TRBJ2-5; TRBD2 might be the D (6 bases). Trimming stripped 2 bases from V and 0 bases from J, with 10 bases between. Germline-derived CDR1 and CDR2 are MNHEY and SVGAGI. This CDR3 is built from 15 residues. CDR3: CASSYGDFDQETQYF. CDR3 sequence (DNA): TGTGCCAGCAGTTACGGGGACTTCGACCAAGAGACCCAGTACTTC.

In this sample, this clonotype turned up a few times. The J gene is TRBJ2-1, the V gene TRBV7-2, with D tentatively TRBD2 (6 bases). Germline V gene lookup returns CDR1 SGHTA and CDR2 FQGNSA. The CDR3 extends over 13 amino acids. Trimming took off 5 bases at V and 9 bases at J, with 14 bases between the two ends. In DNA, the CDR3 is TGTGCCAGCAGCGCCTCTAGCGTTGGTGAGCAGTTCTTC. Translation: CASSASSVGEQFF.

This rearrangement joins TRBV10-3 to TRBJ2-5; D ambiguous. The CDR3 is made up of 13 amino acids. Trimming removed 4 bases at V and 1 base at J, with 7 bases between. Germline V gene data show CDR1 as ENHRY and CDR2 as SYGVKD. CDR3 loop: CAISVEIQETQYF. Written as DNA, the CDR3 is TGTGCCATCAGTGTGGAGATCCAAGAGACCCAGTACTTC.

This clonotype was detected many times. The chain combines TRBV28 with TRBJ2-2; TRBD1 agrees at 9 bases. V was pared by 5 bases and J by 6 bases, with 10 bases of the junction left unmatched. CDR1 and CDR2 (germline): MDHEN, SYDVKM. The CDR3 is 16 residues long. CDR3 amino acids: CASSPQTGGFSGELFF. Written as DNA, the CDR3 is TGTGCCAGCAGTCCTCAGACAGGGGGATTTTCCGGGGAGCTGTTTTTT.

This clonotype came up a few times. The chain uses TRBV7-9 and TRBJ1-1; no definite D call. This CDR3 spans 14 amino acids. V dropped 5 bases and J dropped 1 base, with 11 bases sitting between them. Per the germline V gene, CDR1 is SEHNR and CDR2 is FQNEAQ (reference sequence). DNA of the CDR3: TGTGCCAGCAGCCACCCTGGGCCGAACACTGAAGCTTTCTTT. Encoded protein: CASSHPGPNTEAFF. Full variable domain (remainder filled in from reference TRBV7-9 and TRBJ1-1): DTGVSQNPRHKITKRGQNVTFRCDPISEHNRLYWYRQTLGQGPEFLTYFQNEAQLEKSRLLSDRFSAERPKGSFSTLEIQRTEQGDSAMYLCASSHPGPNTEAFFGQGTRLTVV.

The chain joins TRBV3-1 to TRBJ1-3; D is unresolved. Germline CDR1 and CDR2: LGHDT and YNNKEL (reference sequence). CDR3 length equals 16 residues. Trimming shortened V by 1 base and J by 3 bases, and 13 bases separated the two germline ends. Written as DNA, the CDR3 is TGTGCCAGCAGCCAAGCCGCGGGGTTCGGTGGAAACACCATATATTTT. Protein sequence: CASSQAAGFGGNTIYF.

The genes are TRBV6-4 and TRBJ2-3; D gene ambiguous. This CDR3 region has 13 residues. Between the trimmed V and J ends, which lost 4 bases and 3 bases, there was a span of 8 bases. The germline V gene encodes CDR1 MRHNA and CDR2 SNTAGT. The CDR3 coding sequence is TGTGCCAGCAGTGGGAACCCAACAGATACGCAGTATTTT. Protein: CASSGNPTDTQYF.

CDR3 region: CAWSVSGGRSETQYF. The CDR3 coding sequence is TGTGCCTGGAGTGTCAGCGGGGGGCGTTCGGAGACCCAGTACTTC. The J gene is TRBJ2-5, the V gene TRBV30; 9 nucleotides agree with TRBD2. CDR1 is GTSNPN, CDR2 SVGIG, per germline (reference sequence). Trimming removed 0 bases from V and 5 bases from J; junction bases left unmatched: 7. This CDR3 contains 15 residues.

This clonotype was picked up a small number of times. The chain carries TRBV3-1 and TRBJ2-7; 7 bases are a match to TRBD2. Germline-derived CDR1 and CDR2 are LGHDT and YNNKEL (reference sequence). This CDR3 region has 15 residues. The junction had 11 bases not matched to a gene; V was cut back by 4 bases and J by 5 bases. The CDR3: CASSPRDSGFHEQYV. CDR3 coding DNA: TGTGCCAGCAGCCCCAGGGATAGCGGGTTCCACGAGCAGTACGTC.

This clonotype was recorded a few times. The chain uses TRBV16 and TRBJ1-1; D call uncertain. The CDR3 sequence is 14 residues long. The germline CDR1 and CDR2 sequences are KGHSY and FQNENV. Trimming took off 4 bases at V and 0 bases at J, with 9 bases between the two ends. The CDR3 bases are TGTGCCAGCAGCCCTTCCGACATGAACACTGAAGCTTTCTTT. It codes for CASSPSDMNTEAFF.

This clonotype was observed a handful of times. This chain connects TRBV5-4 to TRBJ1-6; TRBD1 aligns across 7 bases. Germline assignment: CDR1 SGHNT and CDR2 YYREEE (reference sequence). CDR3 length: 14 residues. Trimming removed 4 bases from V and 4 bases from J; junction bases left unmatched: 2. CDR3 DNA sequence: TGTGCCAGCAGCAGGGACAGATATAATTCACCCCTCCACTTT. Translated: CASSRDRYNSPLHF.

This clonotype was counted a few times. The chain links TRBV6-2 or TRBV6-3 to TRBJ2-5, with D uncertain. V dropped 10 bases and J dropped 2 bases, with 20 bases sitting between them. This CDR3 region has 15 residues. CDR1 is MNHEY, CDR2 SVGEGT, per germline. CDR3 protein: CATIEPAISQETQYF. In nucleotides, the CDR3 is TGTGCCACCATTGAGCCAGCGATTAGTCAAGAGACCCAGTACTTC.

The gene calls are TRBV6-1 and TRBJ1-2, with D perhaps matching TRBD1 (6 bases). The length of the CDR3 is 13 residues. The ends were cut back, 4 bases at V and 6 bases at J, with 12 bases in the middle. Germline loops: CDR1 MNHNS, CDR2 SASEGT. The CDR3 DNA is TGTGCCAGCAGTGGGGACATAGGCCATGGCTACACCTTC. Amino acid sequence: CASSGDIGHGYTF.

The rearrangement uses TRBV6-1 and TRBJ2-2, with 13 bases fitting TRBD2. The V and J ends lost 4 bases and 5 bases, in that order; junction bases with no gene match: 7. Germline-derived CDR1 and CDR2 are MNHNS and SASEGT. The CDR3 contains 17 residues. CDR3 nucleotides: TGTGCCAGCAGTGGGGACCTACTAGCGGGGGGGACCGGGGAGCTGTTTTTT. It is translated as CASSGDLLAGGTGELFF.

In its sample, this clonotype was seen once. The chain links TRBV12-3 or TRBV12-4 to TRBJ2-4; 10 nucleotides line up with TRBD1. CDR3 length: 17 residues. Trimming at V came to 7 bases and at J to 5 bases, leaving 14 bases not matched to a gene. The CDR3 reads CASKDRGSNRSQNIQYF. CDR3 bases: TGTGCCAGCAAGGACAGGGGGAGCAATAGATCGCAAAACATTCAGTACTTC.

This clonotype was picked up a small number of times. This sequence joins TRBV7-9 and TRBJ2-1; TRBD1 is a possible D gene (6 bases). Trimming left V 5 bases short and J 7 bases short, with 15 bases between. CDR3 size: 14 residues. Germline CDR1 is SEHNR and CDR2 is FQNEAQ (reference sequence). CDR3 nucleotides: TGTGCCAGCAGCCTGACACACCAGGGGAATGAGCAGTTCTTC. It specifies CASSLTHQGNEQFF.

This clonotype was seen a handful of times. CDR3 DNA: TGTGCCAGCAGTGAAAGTAAGAAGGGGAACACTGAAGCTTTCTTT. Translating it yields CASSESKKGNTEAFF. This chain connects TRBV25-1 to TRBJ1-1; D is ambiguous. This CDR3 region has 15 residues. From germline, CDR1 is MGHDK and CDR2 SYGVNS. Deletions cut 2 bases from V and 1 base from J, with 11 bases between.

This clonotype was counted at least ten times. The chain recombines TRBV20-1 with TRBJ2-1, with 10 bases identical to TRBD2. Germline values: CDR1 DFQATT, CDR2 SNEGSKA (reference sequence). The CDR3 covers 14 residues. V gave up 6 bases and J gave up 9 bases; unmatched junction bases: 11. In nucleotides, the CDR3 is TGCAGTGCCGACATAGCGGGGGGATCGGGTGAGCAGTTCTTC. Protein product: CSADIAGGSGEQFF.

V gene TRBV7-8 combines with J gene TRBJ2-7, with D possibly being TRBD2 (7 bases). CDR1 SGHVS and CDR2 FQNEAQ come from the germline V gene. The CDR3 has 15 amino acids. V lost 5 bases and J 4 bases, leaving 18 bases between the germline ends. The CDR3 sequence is CASSPSRGRAYEQYF. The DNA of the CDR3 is TGTGCCAGCAGCCCCTCGCGGGGGCGCGCGTACGAGCAGTACTTC.

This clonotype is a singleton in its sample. The chain's CDR3 is CASSLTIGRDGNTEAFF. The CDR3 DNA is TGTGCCAGCAGCTTAACGATCGGTAGGGACGGGAACACTGAAGCTTTCTTT. The rearrangement uses TRBV7-3 and TRBJ1-1; a possible D gene is TRBD1 (5 bases). The CDR3 has 17 residues. CDR1 is SGHTA and CDR2 is FQGTGA in the germline V gene. V lost 0 bases, J lost 1 base, and 15 bases lay in between.

Here the CDR3 DNA reads TGTGCCAGCAGTTCAACGCAGGGCTACGAGCAGTACTTC. Translating gives CASSSTQGYEQYF. The chain is built from TRBV6-5 and TRBJ2-7, with a weak D call TRBD1 (5 bases). The CDR3 extends over 13 amino acids. V lost 4 bases and J lost 3, with 10 bases in between. Germline CDR1 and CDR2: MNHEY and SVGAGI.